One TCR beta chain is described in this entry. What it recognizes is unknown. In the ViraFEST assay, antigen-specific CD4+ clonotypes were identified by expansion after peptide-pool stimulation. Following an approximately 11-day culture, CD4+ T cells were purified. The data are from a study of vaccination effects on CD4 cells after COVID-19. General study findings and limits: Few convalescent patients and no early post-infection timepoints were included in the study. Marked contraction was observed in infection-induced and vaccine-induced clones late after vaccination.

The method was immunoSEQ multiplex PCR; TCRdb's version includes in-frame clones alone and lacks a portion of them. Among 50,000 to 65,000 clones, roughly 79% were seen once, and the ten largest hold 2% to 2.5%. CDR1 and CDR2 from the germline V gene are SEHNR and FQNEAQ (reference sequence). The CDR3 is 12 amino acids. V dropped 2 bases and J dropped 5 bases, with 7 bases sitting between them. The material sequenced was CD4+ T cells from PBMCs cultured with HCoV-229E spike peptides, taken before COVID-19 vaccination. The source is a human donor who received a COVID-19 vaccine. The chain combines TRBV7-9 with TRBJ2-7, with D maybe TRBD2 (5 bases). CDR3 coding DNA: TGTGCCAGCAGCTTAACGGGAAACGAGCAGTACGTC. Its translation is CASSLTGNEQYV.